These T cell receptor beta chains were read from a single sample in a study of PD-L1 blockade in urothelial cancer. Profiled with immunoSEQ multiplex PCR; TCRdb holds only in-frame clones, not every one. The sample contains about 100,000 clones, roughly 88% of which appear only once. Sequenced here: PBMCs, sampled around atezolizumab (anti-PD-L1) treatment. These receptors were taken from a man aged 50 or older with urothelial cancer. Each CDR3 is given with its conserved first and last residue.

J: TRBJ1-6; V: TRBV19; CDR3: CASSIVAHVNSPLHF
J: TRBJ2-1; V: TRBV7-3; CDR3: CASSEKRGGNEQFF
J: TRBJ2-7; V: TRBV29-1; CDR3: CSAGGSYEQYF
J: TRBJ1-5; V: TRBV28; CDR3: CASSLRQGNQPQHF
J: TRBJ2-3; V: TRBV6-5; CDR3: CASSYSRIDTQYF
J: TRBJ2-7; V: TRBV30; CDR3: CAWGQGRTYEQYF
J: TRBJ2-1; V: TRBV5-1; CDR3: CASSLEASGRGNEQFF
J: TRBJ2-3; V: TRBV5-4; CDR3: CASSPPRGLGTDTQYF
J: TRBJ1-2; V: TRBV28; CDR3: CASSSTGEVYGYTF
J: TRBJ2-5; V: TRBV2; CDR3: CASILAGVVETQYF